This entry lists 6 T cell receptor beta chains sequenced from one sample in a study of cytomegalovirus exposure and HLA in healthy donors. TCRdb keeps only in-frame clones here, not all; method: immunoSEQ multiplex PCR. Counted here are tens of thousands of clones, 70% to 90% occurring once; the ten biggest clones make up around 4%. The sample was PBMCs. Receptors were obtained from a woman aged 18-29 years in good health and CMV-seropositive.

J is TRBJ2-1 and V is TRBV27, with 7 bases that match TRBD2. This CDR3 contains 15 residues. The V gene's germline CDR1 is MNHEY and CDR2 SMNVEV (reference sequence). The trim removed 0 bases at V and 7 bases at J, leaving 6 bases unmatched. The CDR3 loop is CASSLSGGRGNEQFF. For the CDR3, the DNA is TGTGCCAGCAGTTTATCAGGCGGGAGAGGGAATGAGCAGTTCTTC.

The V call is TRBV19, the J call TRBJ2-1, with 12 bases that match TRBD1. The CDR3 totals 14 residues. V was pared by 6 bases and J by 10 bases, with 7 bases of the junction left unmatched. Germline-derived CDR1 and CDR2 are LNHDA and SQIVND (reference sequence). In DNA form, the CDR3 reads TGTGCCAGTAGGCGGGACAGGGGGCTCGACGAGCAGTTCTTC. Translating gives CASRRDRGLDEQFF.

The CDR3 is CASSGQGKNQPQHF. For the CDR3, the DNA is TGTGCCAGCAGTGGCCAGGGTAAGAATCAGCCCCAGCATTTT. This chain connects TRBV2 to TRBJ1-5; weak D call: TRBD1 (5 bases). Germline-derived CDR1 and CDR2 are SNHLY and FYNNEI. This CDR3 has 14 residues. Between the trimmed V and J ends, which lost 4 bases and 4 bases, there was a span of 11 bases.

The CDR3 sequence: CASGVSGGSYNEQFF. The DNA for the CDR3 is TGTGCCAGCGGGGTAAGCGGGGGATCCTACAATGAGCAGTTCTTC. The chain uses TRBV9 and TRBJ2-1; 8 bases map to TRBD2. The CDR3 is made up of 15 amino acids. The V and J ends lost 7 bases and 1 base, in that order; junction bases with no gene match: 7. The V gene's germline CDR1 is SGDLS and CDR2 YYNGEE.

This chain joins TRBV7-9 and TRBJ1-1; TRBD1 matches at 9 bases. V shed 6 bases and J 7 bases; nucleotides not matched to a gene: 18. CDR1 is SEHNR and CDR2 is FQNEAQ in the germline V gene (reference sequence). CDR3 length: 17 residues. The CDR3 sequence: CASSLQGQGSYRNEAFF. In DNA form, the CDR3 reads TGTGCCAGCAGTTTGCAGGGACAGGGTTCGTACAGAAATGAAGCTTTCTTT.

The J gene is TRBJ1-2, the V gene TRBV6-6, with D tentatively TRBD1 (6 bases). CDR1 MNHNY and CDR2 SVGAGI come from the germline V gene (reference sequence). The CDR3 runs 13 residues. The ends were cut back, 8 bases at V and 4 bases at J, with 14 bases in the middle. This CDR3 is CASGTGQLYGYTF. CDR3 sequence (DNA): TGTGCCAGCGGAACCGGACAGCTCTATGGCTACACCTTC.